The 5 T cell receptor beta chains reported below all come from one sample, sequenced in a study of cytomegalovirus exposure and HLA in healthy donors. The PCR ran on 60 Vbeta and 13 Jbeta primers. Repertoires were generated with immunoSEQ multiplex PCR, while TCRdb's copy carries only in-frame clones and drops some. The data show 110,000 or so clones, with less than 70% seen just once and 5.4% held by the top ten. The sample taken for sequencing was PBMCs. The receptor set was obtained from a woman aged 70-85 years in good health and CMV-seropositive.

The chain links TRBV9 to TRBJ2-7; D is perhaps TRBD2 (5 bases). This CDR3 spans 15 amino acids. Germline V gives CDR1 SGDLS, CDR2 YYNGEE. V dropped 3 bases and J dropped 0 bases, with 13 bases sitting between them. DNA of the CDR3: TGTGCCAGCAGCGCCGAGGGCGGGTCCTCCTACGAGCAGTACTTC. This translates into CASSAEGGSSYEQYF.

The genes are TRBV19 and TRBJ1-6; the D gene is possibly TRBD1 (6 bases). Per germline, CDR1 LNHDA and CDR2 SQIVND (reference sequence). This CDR3 comprises 15 residues. V dropped 4 bases and J dropped 6 bases, with 13 bases sitting between them. CDR3 nucleotides: TGTGCCAGTAGTACGGTCGGACAGCCTAATTCACCCCTCCACTTT. Its protein product is CASSTVGQPNSPLHF.

The chain combines TRBV29-1 with TRBJ2-1; D is ambiguous. Trimming removed 0 bases at V and 9 bases at J, with 6 bases between. CDR3 length: 11 residues. Germline CDR1 SQVTM, CDR2 ANQGSEA. The CDR3 bases are TGCAGCGTTGAAGATCCGAGTGAGCAGTTCTTC. The encoded protein is CSVEDPSEQFF.

The CDR3 DNA sequence: TGTGCCAGCAGCCAAGCTTTGGGGCTTAGAAACACTGAAGCTTTCTTT. This translates into CASSQALGLRNTEAFF. This chain joins TRBV4-2 and TRBJ1-1; D perhaps matches TRBD1 (5 bases). Germline CDR1 LGHNA, CDR2 YNFKEQ. Between the trimmed V and J ends, which lost 1 base and 2 bases, there was a span of 14 bases. This CDR3 contains 16 residues.

The chain joins TRBV7-8 to TRBJ1-6, with D uncertain. CDR1 is SGHVS and CDR2 is FQNEAQ in the germline V gene. Between the trimmed V and J ends, which lost 2 bases and 18 bases, there was a span of 23 bases. This CDR3 region has 15 residues. CDR3: CASSLSAASSPRPHF. The CDR3 nucleotides read TGTGCCAGCAGCTTATCGGCCGCGAGCTCCCCGAGGCCCCACTTT.